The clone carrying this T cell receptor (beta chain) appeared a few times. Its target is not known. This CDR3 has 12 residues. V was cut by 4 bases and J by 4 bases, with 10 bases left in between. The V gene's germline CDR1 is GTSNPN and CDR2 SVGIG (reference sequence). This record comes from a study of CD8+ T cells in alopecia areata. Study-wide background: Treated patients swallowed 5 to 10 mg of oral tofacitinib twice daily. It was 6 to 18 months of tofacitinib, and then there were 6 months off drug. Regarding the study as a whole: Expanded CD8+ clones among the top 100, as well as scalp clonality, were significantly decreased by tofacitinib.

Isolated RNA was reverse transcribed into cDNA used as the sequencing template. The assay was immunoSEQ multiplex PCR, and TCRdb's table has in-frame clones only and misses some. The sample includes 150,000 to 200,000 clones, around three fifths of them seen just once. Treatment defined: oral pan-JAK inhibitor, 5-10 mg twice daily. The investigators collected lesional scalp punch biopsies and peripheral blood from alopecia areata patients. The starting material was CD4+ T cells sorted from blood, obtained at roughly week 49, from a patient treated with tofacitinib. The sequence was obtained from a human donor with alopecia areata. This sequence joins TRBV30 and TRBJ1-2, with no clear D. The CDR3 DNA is TGTGCCTGGACCACGGGGAGCTATGGCTACACCTTC. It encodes CAWTTGSYGYTF.